The rows below give T cell receptor beta chains drawn from one sample of a study of Ad26.COV2.S vaccination and SARS-CoV-2 variants. Using immunoSEQ multiplex PCR, the repertoire was profiled, and TCRdb retains in-frame clones only, with some absent. The data show roughly 420,000 clones, 89% seen once. Sequencing was performed on peripheral blood, taken in a trial of Ad26.COV2.S vaccine versus placebo. These receptors were taken from a person between 18 and 65 years old who received the Ad26.COV2.S COVID-19 vaccine or a placebo. Each CDR3 is given with its conserved first and last residue. Rows may omit the clone size; those that give it use once, few, many or a size class.

-	TRBV12-3/TRBV12-4	TRBJ1-6	CASRGRRDSPLHF
-	TRBV6-2/TRBV6-3	TRBJ2-2	CASSYYRVRDRERGYTGELFF
-	TRBV7-7	TRBJ2-3	CASSPGTLTGRQYF
-	TRBV30	TRBJ2-1	CAWSTGGGFPNEQFF
-	TRBV11-3	TRBJ2-2	CASSLEPDPNTGELFF
-	TRBV6-5	TRBJ2-1	CASSYLRTSGSYEQFF
-	TRBV11-2	TRBJ1-6	CASSLDPGSYNSPLHF
-	TRBV5-1	TRBJ2-2	CASSPQVTTGELFF
-	TRBV19	TRBJ1-5	CASSRDRGLGQPQHF
-	TRBV5-1	TRBJ2-3	CASSLAGGKNTQYF
-	TRBV30	TRBJ2-3	CAWSPVQLPRGDTQYF
-	TRBV12-3/TRBV12-4	TRBJ1-1	CASGGYTEAFF
-	TRBV30	TRBJ2-1	CAWSPLRDRSYNEQFF
once	TRBV15	TRBJ1-5	CATSRDRLGNQPQHF
-	TRBV28	TRBJ2-5	CASRRNRAQETQYF
-	TRBV19	TRBJ1-2	CASSNPTGYGYTF
-	TRBV9	TRBJ1-6	CASSVGGSSYNSPLHF
-	TRBV28	TRBJ2-1	CASYGGVKQFF
-	TRBV9	TRBJ1-1	CASSPLGQLYTEAFF
-	TRBV28	TRBJ1-1	CASRFGARDTEAFF
-	TRBV15	TRBJ1-2	CATSRDRNYGYTF
-	TRBV6-6	TRBJ1-1	CASSDPVRNTEAFF
-	TRBV3-1/TRBV3-2	TRBJ2-1	CARSQALGAGGRYNEQFF
-	TRBV4-2	TRBJ2-5	CASSQVARETQYF
-	TRBV19	TRBJ1-6	CASREVDRDYLSPLHF
-	TRBV20-1	TRBJ1-2	CSARDPNGYTF
once	TRBV19	TRBJ1-2	CASRRTGTDYGYTF
-	TRBV7-2	TRBJ1-2	CASSRDTQYGYTF
-	TRBV5-1	TRBJ1-3	CASSLEQGGNTIYF
-	TRBV6-6	TRBJ1-3	CASSPSWAWDNSGNTIYF
-	TRBV7-9	TRBJ1-4	CASSLEGLEGEKLFF
-	TRBV3-1/TRBV3-2	TRBJ1-3	CASSHRDTGNTIYF
-	TRBV15	TRBJ1-4	CATSRQQPTGGGMDEKLFF
few	TRBV12-3/TRBV12-4	TRBJ1-1	CASSPWGNTEAFF
-	TRBV27	TRBJ2-1	CASHLGLAGVYEQFF
-	TRBV13	TRBJ2-2	CASSFETPGLAGGPNTGELFF
-	TRBV4-3	TRBJ1-2	CASSQGVVSDYGYTF
-	TRBV7-3	TRBJ2-7	CASSFFPDRGLDYEQYF
-	TRBV5-1	TRBJ2-1	CASSLGEAYNEQFF
-	TRBV3-1/TRBV3-2	TRBJ2-5	CASSPRAGLETQYF
-	TRBV7-8	TRBJ1-2	CASSLSPSGGSYGYTF
-	TRBV27	TRBJ2-3	CASSSSGISTDTQYF
-	TRBV5-1	TRBJ1-1	CASSPDPDPTEAFF
-	TRBV5-6	TRBJ2-5	CASSLLETQYF
-	TRBV6-5	TRBJ2-2	CASSYYRTGVDGELFF
-	TRBV7-9	TRBJ1-1	CASSFGGNTEAFF
-	TRBV7-2	TRBJ2-3	CASGRYRTDTQYF
once	TRBV27	TRBJ2-5	CASSLRGTETQYF
-	TRBV28	TRBJ1-2	CASSLAGGGGLYGYTF
-	TRBV27	TRBJ2-1	CASSSELAGIYNEQFF
once	TRBV27	TRBJ1-2	CASSSRTPNYGYTF
-	TRBV29-1	TRBJ1-1	CSASGQMNTEAFF
-	TRBV18	TRBJ1-2	CASSVLPSPDGTNYGYTF
-	TRBV12-3/TRBV12-4	TRBJ2-2	CASRQLAAGELFF
once	TRBV27	TRBJ2-5	CASSPGSHSRQETQYF
-	TRBV10-3	TRBJ2-3	CAISEVDTQYF
-	TRBV10-3	TRBJ2-1	CAIRPGLADNEQFF
few	TRBV5-6	TRBJ1-2	CASSLGTATRYGYTF
-	TRBV7-9	TRBJ1-2	CASSLGAGYTF